This TCR beta chain was documented in a study of post-analysis software for immune sequencing data (dated by TCRdb to the mid-2010s). Background for the entire study: Disease courses on record covered relapsing-remitting, secondary progressive and progressive-relapsing multiple sclerosis, though some patients had no subtype annotation. The multiple sclerosis patient repertoires were compared with more than 10 previously published healthy control repertoires from donors aged roughly 6 to 27 years. A subset of samples was prepared in parallel using single-end sample barcoding, then pooled and co-amplified after Illumina adapter ligation.

TCR beta repertoires were profiled from peripheral blood of about a dozen young patients with multiple sclerosis to demonstrate the VDJtools post-analysis software. Multiple sclerosis patients were children and adolescents aged 6 to 15 years. Overall study outcomes, separate from this receptor: The control group was slightly older than the multiple sclerosis patient group. Normalized Chao1 diversity was significantly lower in multiple sclerosis patients than controls, suggesting substantial peripheral T-cell clonal expansion. Strong co-clustering of samples prepared in the same batch was shown by direct clustering with F measure, prompting a batch-effect correction.

The protocol used for the library was PCR. The sequencer listed for this sample is Illumina HiSeq 2500. Unique molecular identifiers were incorporated into TCR beta cDNA libraries to reduce PCR and sequencing biases. Roughly 0.5 million cDNA molecules were obtained per 1 to 10 million input T cells, so each molecule approximated one T cell. Patient libraries were prepared and sequenced with the same protocol used for the earlier healthy control dataset. Samples belonging to the same batch were prepared together, multiplexed and sequenced on a shared HiSeq lane. As for how the authors treated the data: MIGEC was used to process the raw barcoded reads, and molecular identifier groups with only a single read were discarded before consensus assembly and CDR3 extraction. Clonotype tables were post-analysed with VDJtools, normalizing diversity by down-sampling all datasets to the smallest sample size. To correct batch-related cross-sample contamination, repertoire overlap clustering matched CDR3 amino acid sequences but not nucleotide sequences. Using fastp at Q25 and MiXCR, TCRdb reprocessed the public reads and kept productive beta chains. Rows are combined by CDR3 protein, so each entry shows the most common genes and DNA. The V and J calls reflect TCRdb's pipeline rather than the authors' work. The sample table contains hundreds of thousands of distinct CDR3 sequences; only one count was recorded for 44% of them. The top ten constitute under 2% of the sample.

This clonotype was detected only a few times. Its antigen remains undetermined. Within one base of it there is no much larger clone, and no base qualities were kept. The TCR originated in a girl between 10 and 17 years old with multiple sclerosis. Sequencing used blood.

The DNA is as follows: TGCAGTGCTAACCGGGACAGCTCCTACGAGCAGTACTTC. Its translation is CSANRDSSYEQYF. Rearrangement joined TRBV20-1 to TRBJ2-7, with TRBD1 identical over 7 junction bases. CDR1 and CDR2, per the germline V gene (reference sequence), are DFQATT and SNEGSKA. V has 4 bases trimmed and J has 0 bases trimmed; junction bases matching no gene number 3. Taken from cysteine to phenylalanine, the CDR3 has 13 residues. Only the CDR3 DNA stays, 39 bases, in frame from base 1.